Below, 30 T cell receptor beta chains from the same sample are listed, as sequenced in a study of blood T cell repertoires in COVID-19. The repertoire was sequenced with immunoSEQ multiplex PCR; TCRdb's copy has only in-frame clones and lacks some. The table records 70,000 to 90,000 clones, roughly 85% of them present only once. The sequencing input was peripheral blood. The receptors stem from a man aged 50 to 59 with COVID-19, enrolled during active disease.

The chain is built from TRBV5-1 and TRBJ2-7; 7 bases agree with TRBD2. The CDR3 length is 15 residues. CDR1 SGHRS and CDR2 YFSETQ come from the germline V gene. With 4 bases clipped from V and 2 bases from J, the junction kept 9 bases outside the gene matches. CDR3 coding DNA: TGCGCCAGCAGCCCCTCCGGGACTAACACCTACGAGCAGTACTTC. Protein sequence: CASSPSGTNTYEQYF.

This rearrangement joins TRBV7-9 to TRBJ1-3; no definite D call. V lost 10 bases and J lost 0, with 10 bases in between. The CDR3 is 13 amino acids. Germline assignment: CDR1 SEHNR and CDR2 FQNEAQ (reference sequence). The CDR3 spells CAIRRDSGNTIYF. CDR3 DNA sequence: TGTGCCATTAGGAGGGACTCTGGAAACACCATATATTTT.

V gene TRBV7-2 combines with J gene TRBJ1-4, with D possibly matching TRBD1 (6 bases). In germline, CDR1 is SGHTA, CDR2 FQGNSA. CDR3 length: 18 residues. V was clipped by 1 base and J by 8 bases, with 23 bases between them. CDR3 bases: TGTGCCAGCAGCTTAGGGCGTGGGGGCGCGGGTTTTGGGGAAAAACTGTTTTTT. This translates into CASSLGRGGAGFGEKLFF. The variable domain in full, with the rest retrieved from reference TRBV7-2 and TRBJ1-4, is GAGVSQSPSNKVTEKGKDVELRCDPISGHTALYWYRQSLGQGLEFLIYFQGNSAPDKSGLPSDRFSAERTGGSVSTLTIQRTQQEDSAVYLCASSLGRGGAGFGEKLFFGSGTQLSVL.

The rearrangement joins TRBV12-3 or TRBV12-4 to TRBJ2-1, with D maybe TRBD1 (6 bases). With 6 bases removed from V and 7 bases from J, the gap between germline ends came to 13 bases. This CDR3 has 13 amino acids. The CDR3 DNA sequence: TGTGCCAGCAGACCTCAGCAGGGGAATGAGCAGTTCTTC. This codes for CASRPQQGNEQFF.

This clone was observed once. The V call is TRBV12-2, the J call TRBJ1-2; TRBD1 is the table's D call and was not checked against the DNA. TRBV12-2 is marked as a pseudogene. The CDR3 runs 14 residues. CDR3 DNA: TGTGCAAGTCGCTTAGGACCGTGCTGGGCTGGCTACACCTTC. Its protein product is CASRLGPCWAGYTF.

CDR3: CASSLPKGAVYNEQFF. The CDR3 DNA is TGTGCCAGCAGCTTACCTAAGGGGGCGGTCTACAATGAGCAGTTCTTC. This chain links TRBV6-6 with TRBJ2-1, with TRBD1 identical over 7 bases. V was clipped by 6 bases and J by 3 bases; unmatched bases: 11. The V gene's germline CDR1 is MNHNY and CDR2 SVGAGI (reference sequence). The CDR3 is 16 amino acids.

The chain has TRBV5-1 and TRBJ2-2; D ambiguous. The germline CDR1 and CDR2 sequences are SGHRS and YFSETQ. V was shortened by 0 bases and J by 0 bases, with 9 bases between the two germline ends. There are 16 residues in the CDR3. The CDR3 nucleotides are TGCGCCAGCAGCTTGGGTGGCCACGCGAACACCGGGGAGCTGTTTTTT. Its translation: CASSLGGHANTGELFF.

The V gene is TRBV10-2, the J gene TRBJ1-1; a possible D gene is TRBD1 (5 bases). The length of the CDR3 is 13 residues. The V end lost 6 bases, the J end lost 5 bases, and 13 bases lay between the germline ends. Per the germline V gene, CDR1 is WSHSY and CDR2 is SAAADI. The CDR3 spells CASRRTPVTEAFF. The CDR3 region has the DNA TGCGCCAGCAGGAGGACACCGGTAACTGAAGCTTTCTTT.

The rearrangement uses TRBV5-1 and TRBJ1-5, with unresolved D. Germline-derived CDR1 and CDR2 are SGHRS and YFSETQ. The CDR3 is made up of 16 amino acids. V was clipped by 5 bases and J by 7 bases, with 22 bases between them. The CDR3 loop reads CASSPGEGTTRQPQHF. Written as DNA, the CDR3 is TGCGCCAGCAGTCCCGGTGAGGGCACGACGCGGCAGCCCCAGCATTTT.

There are a few counts of this clone. The rearrangement joins TRBV9 to TRBJ2-2; perhaps TRBD2 as D (6 bases). This CDR3 comprises 14 residues. The V gene's germline CDR1 is SGDLS and CDR2 YYNGEE. The V and J ends lost 4 bases and 8 bases respectively, with 15 bases between them. CDR3 region: CASSFTSTGGELFF. CDR3 nucleotides: TGTGCCAGCAGCTTCACTAGCACCGGAGGGGAGCTGTTTTTT.

The rearrangement uses TRBV19 and TRBJ1-1; D not resolved. CDR3 length: 15 amino acids. Trimming cost V 4 bases and J 0 bases, with 12 bases left between them. CDR1 LNHDA and CDR2 SQIVND come from the germline V gene (reference sequence). In nucleotides, the CDR3 is TGTGCCAGTAGTAAGCGGACCCCTATGAACACTGAAGCTTTCTTT. Amino acid sequence: CASSKRTPMNTEAFF.

The rearrangement uses TRBV25-1 and TRBJ2-5; D is possibly TRBD1 (6 bases). Germline-derived CDR1 and CDR2 are MGHDK and SYGVNS. Trimming removed 4 bases from V and 5 bases from J, with 11 bases in between. This CDR3 comprises 13 residues. The CDR3 DNA sequence: TGTGCCAGCAGTGTGGGGGCTACGGAGACCCAGTACTTC. Amino acids: CASSVGATETQYF.

About this clone itself: Relative to the germline gene, one junction end is altered; a read error may explain this. V usage is TRBV30 and J usage is TRBJ2-2; TRBD1 matches 8 bases. Germline CDR1 reads GTSNPN; CDR2 reads SVGIG (reference sequence). The CDR3 extends over 13 amino acids. CDR3: CAWSGTLIQGACF. CDR3 nucleotides: TGTGCCTGGAGCGGGACACTAATTCAGGGGGCCTGTTTT.

Many counts were recorded for this clone. This rearrangement joins TRBV10-2 to TRBJ2-7, with 10 bases lining up with TRBD1. CDR1 and CDR2 (germline): WSHSY, SAAADI. V lost 7 bases to trimming and J lost 2 bases; unmatched junction nucleotides: 8. The CDR3 spans 15 residues. The CDR3 reads CASNTRGQGPYEQYF. The DNA of the CDR3 is TGCGCCAGCAATACCCGGGGACAGGGGCCCTACGAGCAGTACTTC.

V is TRBV3-1 (or the pseudogene TRBV3-2) and J is TRBJ2-3; the D is unclear. Deletions cut 0 bases from V and 2 bases from J, with 9 bases between. The CDR3 is 15 amino acids. Looked up from germline, CDR1 is LGHDT and CDR2 is YNNKEL (reference sequence). DNA of the CDR3: TGTGCCAGCAGCCAAGAGGGCCGTAACACAGATACGCAGTATTTT. This encodes CASSQEGRNTDTQYF.

The V call is TRBV9, the J call TRBJ1-1, with 7 bases identical to TRBD1. The length of the CDR3 is 13 residues. The V segment lost 0 bases and the J segment 11 bases; nucleotides outside the gene matches: 7. Per the germline V gene, CDR1 is SGDLS and CDR2 is YYNGEE. CDR3 sequence reads: CASSVGGQLDAFF. CDR3 DNA: TGTGCCAGCAGCGTAGGGGGACAGCTTGACGCTTTCTTT.

The CDR3 loop reads CASRTGQGVQPQHF. DNA for the CDR3: TGTGCCAGCAGGACGGGCCAGGGGGTTCAGCCCCAGCATTTT. The V gene is TRBV2, the J gene TRBJ1-5; TRBD1 matches at 7 bases. Per the germline V gene, CDR1 is SNHLY and CDR2 is FYNNEI. CDR3 length equals 14 residues. Unmatched junction bases numbered 8, after V lost 6 bases and J lost 6 bases.

The chain joins TRBV7-2 to TRBJ2-3; a possible D gene is TRBD2 (6 bases). V lost 5 bases, J lost 3 bases, and 15 bases lay in between. Germline CDR1 is SGHTA and CDR2 is FQGNSA. This CDR3 contains 15 residues. CDR3 residues: CASSPRRVGTDTQYF. The DNA of the CDR3 is TGTGCCAGCAGCCCGAGGAGGGTGGGAACAGATACGCAGTATTTT.

The chain couples TRBV28 to TRBJ2-7; 9 bases map to TRBD2. CDR3 size: 13 residues. Germline V gene data show CDR1 as MDHEN and CDR2 as SYDVKM. V gave up 6 bases and J gave up 4 bases; unmatched junction bases: 4. The CDR3 spells CASRESGGYEQYF. The DNA of the CDR3 is TGTGCCAGCAGGGAAAGCGGGGGGTACGAGCAGTACTTC.

The rearrangement joins TRBV2 to TRBJ1-1, with a weak D call TRBD1 (5 bases). This CDR3 contains 13 residues. V was cut by 6 bases and J by 0 bases, with 8 bases left in between. Germline assignment: CDR1 SNHLY and CDR2 FYNNEI. For the CDR3, the DNA is TGTGCCAGCAGCTGGGACTTGAACACTGAAGCTTTCTTT. Protein: CASSWDLNTEAFF. Filled out from reference TRBV2 and TRBJ1-1, the complete variable domain reads EPEVTQTPSHQVTQMGQEVILRCVPISNHLYFYWYRQILGQKVEFLVSFYNNEISEKSEIFDDQFSVERPDGSNFTLKIRSTKLEDSAMYFCASSWDLNTEAFFGQGTRLTVV.

The chain combines TRBV10-1 with TRBJ2-1, with TRBD2 identical over 7 bases. The V gene end was trimmed by 7 bases and the J gene end by 4 bases; junction bases not matched to a gene: 16. In germline, CDR1 is WNHNN, CDR2 SYGVQD (reference sequence). The CDR3 totals 17 residues. In DNA form, the CDR3 reads TGCGCCAGCATCGGGCTAGCGGCTCAAAGAGATTACAATGAGCAGTTCTTC. Its translation is CASIGLAAQRDYNEQFF.

The rearrangement links TRBV5-4 to TRBJ2-5; 9 nucleotides agree with TRBD1. The CDR3 runs 14 residues. Unmatched junction bases numbered 5, after V lost 4 bases and J lost 4 bases. Per the germline V gene, CDR1 is SGHNT and CDR2 is YYREEE (reference sequence). The CDR3 sequence is CASSRGTGLETQYF. DNA of the CDR3: TGTGCCAGCAGCCGAGGGACAGGGTTAGAGACCCAGTACTTC.

The J gene is TRBJ2-7, the V gene TRBV12-3 or TRBV12-4; D remains ambiguous. This CDR3 contains 11 residues. V was clipped by 0 bases and J by 6 bases, with 3 bases between them. The CDR3 region is CASSLALEQYF. CDR3 nucleotide sequence: TGTGCCAGCAGTTTAGCCCTCGAGCAGTACTTC.

The V and J genes are TRBV5-1 and TRBJ2-3, with TRBD1 matching 8 bases. CDR1 and CDR2 (germline): SGHRS, YFSETQ. The CDR3 is made up of 14 amino acids. J was trimmed by 5 bases and V by 4 bases; bases with no gene match: 6. CDR3 protein: CASSQDRVGDTQYF. In nucleotides, the CDR3 is TGCGCCAGCAGCCAGGACAGGGTTGGAGATACGCAGTATTTT.

The chain uses TRBV7-6 and TRBJ2-2, with D maybe TRBD1 (5 bases). CDR3 length equals 16 residues. Germline lookup yields CDR1 SGHVS and CDR2 FNYEAQ. The V and J ends lost 4 bases and 5 bases respectively, with 17 bases between them. The CDR3 DNA follows: TGTGCCAGCAGCTCTCAGGGTTCAGGGCGGACCGGGGAGCTGTTTTTT. Its translation is CASSSQGSGRTGELFF.

This clone was seen a handful of times. The J gene is TRBJ2-5, the V gene TRBV4-1; 7 bases agree with TRBD2. This CDR3 has 14 residues. With 4 bases clipped from V and 2 bases from J, the junction kept 4 bases outside the gene matches. Germline values: CDR1 MGHRA, CDR2 YSYEKL. CDR3 region: CASSLGEGQETQYF. In DNA, the CDR3 is TGCGCCAGCAGCCTTGGGGAGGGGCAAGAGACCCAGTACTTC.

The V gene is TRBV4-1, the J gene TRBJ2-5, with 10 nucleotides matching TRBD2. The germline gives CDR1 MGHRA, CDR2 YSYEKL. This CDR3 contains 18 residues. J gave up 2 bases and V 0 bases, and 9 bases lay outside the gene matches. The DNA for the CDR3 is TGCGCCAGCAGCCAAGATTTTCGACTAGCGGGTACTCAAGAGACCCAGTACTTC. Protein: CASSQDFRLAGTQETQYF.

The chain employs TRBV4-2 and TRBJ2-7, with TRBD2 matching 9 bases. Germline assignment: CDR1 LGHNA and CDR2 YNFKEQ. The CDR3 is made up of 17 amino acids. V was clipped by 0 bases and J by 2 bases; unmatched bases: 8. For the CDR3, the DNA is TGTGCCAGCAGCCAAGACACTGCTAGCGGGGTAACCTACGAGCAGTACTTC. Its translation: CASSQDTASGVTYEQYF.

The chain has TRBV19 and TRBJ1-3; the D is unclear. The V and J ends lost 0 bases and 8 bases respectively, with 14 bases between them. This CDR3 spans 15 amino acids. Germline assignment: CDR1 LNHDA and CDR2 SQIVND (reference sequence). The CDR3 reads CASSIEAELRDTIYF. The CDR3 DNA follows: TGTGCCAGTAGTATAGAGGCAGAACTCCGGGACACCATATATTTT.

The chain combines TRBV7-2 with TRBJ1-2, with a possible D match to TRBD1 (5 bases). Trimming left V 5 bases short and J 3 bases short, with 10 bases between. CDR3 length: 13 amino acids. The germline V gene encodes CDR1 SGHTA and CDR2 FQGNSA. The chain's CDR3 is CASSPAGDYGYTF. The CDR3 nucleotides read TGTGCCAGCAGCCCCGCGGGGGACTATGGCTACACCTTC.